This T cell receptor (beta chain) was observed in a study of blood T cell repertoires in COVID-19. Across the study: The United States, Italy and Spain supplied acute and convalescent COVID-19 samples. Nucleic acid was either cDNA or gDNA, and it came from T cells, B-cell-depleted T cells, or PBMCs.

In the source study's methods: Using reference gene primer amplification, nucleated cell counts were estimated. The method was immunoSEQ multiplex PCR; TCRdb's version includes in-frame clones alone and lacks a portion of them. V, J and clone size are taken as reported in that table, and D and trimming were inferred from the DNA itself. The repertoire has approximately 50,000 clones, around nine tenths of them found once; the top ten carry roughly 6.2%. Trimming removed 1 base from V and 4 bases from J; junction bases left unmatched: 7. The CDR3 is 17 residues long. Germline assignment: CDR1 SGHTA and CDR2 FQGNSA.

Source material: peripheral blood. The sequence was obtained from a man aged 35-49 years with acute or convalescent COVID-19. The J gene is TRBJ2-7, the V gene TRBV7-2, with TRBD2 matching over 13 bases. This chain's CDR3 is CASSLVPTSGGFYEQYF. The CDR3 nucleotides read TGTGCCAGCAGCTTAGTCCCGACTAGCGGGGGGTTTTACGAGCAGTACTTC.